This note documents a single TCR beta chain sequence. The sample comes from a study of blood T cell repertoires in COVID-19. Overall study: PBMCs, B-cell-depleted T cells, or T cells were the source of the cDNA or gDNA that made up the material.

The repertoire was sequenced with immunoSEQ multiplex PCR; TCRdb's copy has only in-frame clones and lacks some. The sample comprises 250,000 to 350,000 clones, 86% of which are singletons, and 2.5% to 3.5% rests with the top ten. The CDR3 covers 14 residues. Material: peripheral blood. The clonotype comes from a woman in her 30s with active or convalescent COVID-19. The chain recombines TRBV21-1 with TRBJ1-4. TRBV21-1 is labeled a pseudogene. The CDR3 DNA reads TGTGCCAGCAGCATATGTCGGGGGAATGAAAAACTGTTTTTT. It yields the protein CASSICRGNEKLFF.